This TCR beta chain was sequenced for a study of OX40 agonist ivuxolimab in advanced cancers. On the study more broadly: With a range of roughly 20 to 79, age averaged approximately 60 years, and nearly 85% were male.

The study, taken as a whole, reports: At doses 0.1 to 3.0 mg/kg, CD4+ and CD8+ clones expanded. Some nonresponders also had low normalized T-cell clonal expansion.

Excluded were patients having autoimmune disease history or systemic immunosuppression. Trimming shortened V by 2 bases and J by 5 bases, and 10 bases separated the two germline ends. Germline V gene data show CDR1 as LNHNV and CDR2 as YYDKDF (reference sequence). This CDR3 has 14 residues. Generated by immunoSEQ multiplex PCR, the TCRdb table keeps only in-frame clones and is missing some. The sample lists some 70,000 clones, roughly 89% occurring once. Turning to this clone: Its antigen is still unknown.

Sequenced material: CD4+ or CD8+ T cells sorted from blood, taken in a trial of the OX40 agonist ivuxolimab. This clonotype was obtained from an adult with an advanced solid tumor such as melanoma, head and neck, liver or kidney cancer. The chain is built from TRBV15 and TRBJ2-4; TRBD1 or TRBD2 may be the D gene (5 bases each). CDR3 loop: CATSRNRDENIQYF. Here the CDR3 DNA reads TGTGCCACCAGCAGAAACCGGGACGAAAACATTCAGTACTTC.